A single sample gave rise to the 8 T cell receptor beta chains below, sequenced in a study of blood T cell repertoires in COVID-19. Using immunoSEQ multiplex PCR, the repertoire was profiled, and TCRdb retains in-frame clones only, with some absent. The data contain roughly 120,000 clones, about nine tenths of them singletons. Sequenced input: peripheral blood. These receptors were collected from a human donor in a cohort sampled during active COVID-19.

To note about this clone: Other DNA variants within this sample encode the same CDR3. The CDR3, as DNA: TGTGCCAGCAGCCCAGGACAGGGCCTCTATGGCTACACCTTC. This translates into CASSPGQGLYGYTF. V usage is TRBV3-1 (or the pseudogene TRBV3-2) and J usage is TRBJ1-2; TRBD1 matches 8 bases. The junction had 5 bases not matched to a gene; V was cut back by 4 bases and J by 4 bases. The CDR3 length is 14 residues. Germline CDR1 and CDR2: LGHDT and YNNKEL (reference sequence).

The chain couples TRBV2 to TRBJ2-7; 13 bases map to TRBD2. CDR1 is SNHLY, CDR2 FYNNEI, per germline. The CDR3 is 15 amino acids. V dropped 3 bases and J dropped 7; count of bases not matched to a gene: 6. The CDR3 DNA reads as TGTGCCAGCAGTGAGCGACTAGCGGGGGGCGGGGAGCAGTACTTC. Protein sequence: CASSERLAGGGEQYF.

The chain is built from TRBV9 and TRBJ2-7, with TRBD1 matching over 9 bases. V gave up 3 bases and J gave up 0 bases; unmatched junction bases: 1. Germline V gene lookup returns CDR1 SGDLS and CDR2 YYNGEE. This CDR3 region has 14 residues. The CDR3 protein is CASSGGQGSYEQYF. The CDR3 nucleotides read TGTGCCAGCAGCGGGGGACAGGGCTCCTACGAGCAGTACTTC. The complete variable domain, with remaining parts taken from reference TRBV9 and TRBJ2-7, reads DSGVTQTPKHLITATGQRVTLRCSPRSGDLSVYWYQQSLDQGLQFLIQYYNGEERAKGNILERFSAQQFPDLHSELNLSSLELGDSALYFCASSGGQGSYEQYFGPGTRLTVT.

The V call is TRBV5-4, the J call TRBJ2-5; 11 bases agree with TRBD2. V shed 4 bases and J 2 bases; nucleotides not matched to a gene: 4. The CDR3 extends over 15 amino acids. The V gene's germline CDR1 is SGHNT and CDR2 YYREEE (reference sequence). CDR3 protein: CASSPGTSGQETQYF. The CDR3 DNA is TGTGCCAGCAGCCCCGGGACTAGCGGACAAGAGACCCAGTACTTC. The full variable domain, with the rest looked up from reference TRBV5-4 and TRBJ2-5, is ETGVTQSPTHLIKTRGQQVTLRCSSQSGHNTVSWYQQALGQGPQFIFQYYREEENGRGNFPPRFSGLQFPNYSSELNVNALELDDSALYLCASSPGTSGQETQYFGPGTRLLVL.

The chain couples TRBV5-1 to TRBJ2-7, with TRBD1 matching over 8 bases. Germline CDR1 is SGHRS and CDR2 is YFSETQ. CDR3 size: 15 residues. Trimming cost V 0 bases and J 2 bases; bases outside gene matches: 4. The CDR3 reads CASSLVGTGTYEQYF. CDR3 bases: TGCGCCAGCAGCTTGGTCGGGACAGGTACCTACGAGCAGTACTTC.

The chain is built from TRBV11-3 and TRBJ2-3; TRBD2 matches at 9 bases. The CDR3 runs 17 residues. The V gene's germline CDR1 is SGHNT and CDR2 YENEEA. V lost 1 base and J lost 3; bases outside the gene matches: 8. CDR3 nucleotides: TGTGCCAGCAGCTTAGTTATAGCGGGAGTAGGAACAGATACGCAGTATTTT. As protein: CASSLVIAGVGTDTQYF.

This rearrangement joins TRBV27 to TRBJ2-5; 12 nucleotides align to TRBD2. Trimming at V came to 7 bases and at J to 0 bases, leaving 3 bases not matched to a gene. Looked up from germline, CDR1 is MNHEY and CDR2 is SMNVEV (reference sequence). The CDR3 totals 15 residues. The CDR3 loop is CASTRLAGDQETQYF. CDR3 coding DNA: TGTGCCAGCACCCGACTAGCGGGGGACCAAGAGACCCAGTACTTC.

This clone has just a few counts. The V call is TRBV10-2, the J call TRBJ2-3, with D hard to call. Deletions cut 4 bases from V and 4 bases from J, with 15 bases between. The CDR3 contains 15 residues. CDR1 WSHSY and CDR2 SAAADI come from the germline V gene. CDR3 residues: CASSGRGQASDTQYF. The CDR3 region has the DNA TGCGCCAGCAGTGGGCGTGGGCAGGCGTCAGATACGCAGTATTTT.